These T cell receptor beta chains were read from a single sample in a study of T cell responses to AZD1222 COVID-19 vaccine. Using immunoSEQ multiplex PCR, the repertoire was profiled, and TCRdb retains in-frame clones only, with some absent. In the table there are about 90,000 clones, around 87% of which are singletons. Sample: peripheral blood, taken 28 days after the second AZD1222 dose. The receptors shown here come from an adult who received the AZD1222 COVID-19 vaccine. The CDR3 runs from the conserved cysteine through the conserved F or W. The D gene is left open where the match is weak. The size field is filled for only some rows; it gives once, few, many or a size class.

V gene	clone size	J gene	D gene	CDR3 protein	CDR3 DNA
TRBV7-2	.	TRBJ2-1	.	CASSLDSGYNEQFF	TGTGCCAGCAGCTTAGACAGCGGCTACAATGAGCAGTTCTTC
TRBV19	few	TRBJ2-1	TRBD2	CASSTAAGGQGEQFF	TGTGCCAGTAGTACAGCAGCGGGGGGGCAGGGTGAGCAGTTCTTC
TRBV3-1/TRBV3-2	.	TRBJ2-7	.	CASSSPGYPYEQYF	TGTGCCAGCAGCTCGCCAGGGTATCCCTACGAGCAGTACTTC
TRBV25-1	.	TRBJ1-5	.	CASSGWGLGGNQPQHF	TGTGCCAGCAGTGGGTGGGGCCTAGGAGGCAATCAGCCCCAGCATTTT
TRBV15	.	TRBJ2-4	.	CATSRARQGLYF	TGTGCCACCAGCAGAGCCCGACAGGGACTGTACTTC
TRBV6-2/TRBV6-3	.	TRBJ2-2	TRBD1	CASSYAGTGLSGELFF	TGTGCCAGCAGTTACGCCGGGACAGGGCTTTCCGGGGAGCTGTTTTTT
TRBV9	.	TRBJ2-5	.	CASSVGAAQETQYF	TGTGCCAGCAGCGTAGGGGCAGCCCAAGAGACCCAGTACTTC
TRBV30	.	TRBJ1-4	.	CAWSTGAGGEKLFF	TGTGCCTGGAGTACGGGGGCCGGGGGTGAAAAACTGTTTTTT
TRBV9	.	TRBJ2-5	.	CASSKGLQETQYF	TGTGCCAGCAGCAAGGGACTGCAAGAGACCCAGTACTTC
TRBV7-9	.	TRBJ1-2	TRBD1	CASSRDSNYGYTF	TGTGCCAGCAGCCGGGACAGCAACTATGGCTACACCTTC
TRBV19	.	TRBJ1-1	.	CASSIGAWADTEAFF	TGTGCCAGTAGTATTGGAGCGTGGGCGGACACTGAAGCTTTCTTT
TRBV11-2	once	TRBJ1-6	TRBD1	CASSRFTRDRADSPLHF	TGTGCCAGCAGCCGATTCACCCGGGACAGGGCCGATTCACCCCTCCACTTT
TRBV6-1	.	TRBJ1-5	.	CASSERENQPQHF	TGTGCCAGCAGTGAGAGGGAAAATCAGCCCCAGCATTTT
TRBV12-3/TRBV12-4	.	TRBJ2-1	.	CASSSGRANEQFF	TGTGCCAGCAGTTCTGGCAGGGCTAATGAGCAGTTCTTC
TRBV6-1	.	TRBJ1-2	.	CASSDTGYGYTF	TGTGCCAGCAGTGACACAGGCTATGGCTACACCTTC
TRBV19	.	TRBJ1-3	.	CASSLPRRRDTIYF	TGTGCCAGTAGCCTCCCCCGACGCCGAGACACCATATATTTT
TRBV7-2	once	TRBJ1-5	.	CASSPAPWYNSNQPQHF	TGTGCCAGCAGCCCAGCGCCCTGGTACAATAGCAATCAGCCCCAGCATTTT
TRBV6-2/TRBV6-3	once	TRBJ2-1	.	CASSPGTAYNEQFF	TGTGCCAGCAGCCCCGGGACGGCCTACAATGAGCAGTTCTTC
TRBV5-6	.	TRBJ1-6	.	CASSWTTENSPLHF	TGTGCCAGCAGCTGGACGACAGAAAATTCACCCCTCCACTTT
TRBV11-2	.	TRBJ1-3	.	CAILTPPDSSGNTIYF	TGTGCCATCCTCACCCCCCCGGACAGCTCTGGAAACACCATATATTTT
TRBV9	.	TRBJ2-2	TRBD1	CASSVGQGGPGELFF	TGTGCCAGCAGCGTTGGACAGGGGGGACCCGGGGAGCTGTTTTTT
TRBV5-1	.	TRBJ1-2	.	CASSLARGAGYGYTF	TGCGCCAGCAGCCTCGCTAGGGGGGCCGGCTATGGCTACACCTTC
TRBV5-6	.	TRBJ1-2	.	CASSHRPALGYTF	TGTGCCAGCAGCCATAGACCGGCCCTAGGCTACACCTTC
TRBV10-1	.	TRBJ2-1	TRBD2	CASSELAGGQNEQFF	TGCGCCAGCAGCGAACTAGCGGGAGGGCAGAATGAGCAGTTCTTC
TRBV10-1	.	TRBJ2-3	TRBD2	CASSEGLAGLTPDTQYF	TGCGCCAGCAGTGAGGGACTAGCGGGCCTAACCCCAGATACGCAGTATTTT
TRBV7-2	.	TRBJ2-3	TRBD2	CASSLRTGTSSDTQYF	TGTGCCAGCAGCTTAAGAACCGGGACTAGTTCAGATACGCAGTATTTT
TRBV11-3	once	TRBJ2-2	.	CASSLEGGGTGELFF	TGTGCCAGCAGCTTAGAAGGGGGGGGCACCGGGGAGCTGTTTTTT
TRBV4-1	.	TRBJ2-5	.	CASSQQMGVRETQYF	TGCGCCAGCAGCCAGCAGATGGGAGTGCGGGAGACCCAGTACTTC
TRBV6-5	.	TRBJ1-4	TRBD1	CASSQQGATNEKLFF	TGTGCCAGCTCTCAACAGGGGGCAACTAATGAAAAACTGTTTTTT
TRBV9	.	TRBJ2-7	TRBD1	CASSVGSTGGFYEQYF	TGTGCCAGCAGCGTAGGGAGCACAGGGGGCTTCTACGAGCAGTACTTC
TRBV7-6	once	TRBJ1-4	.	CASSPGVEKLFF	TGTGCCAGCAGTCCCGGGGTTGAAAAACTGTTTTTT
TRBV3-1/TRBV3-2	.	TRBJ1-3	.	CASSLQLFGNTIYF	TGTGCCAGCAGCCTCCAGTTATTTGGAAACACCATATATTTT
TRBV6-5	.	TRBJ1-2	.	CATALVNVGYTF	TGTGCCACCGCTCTTGTCAATGTGGGCTACACCTTC
TRBV6-5	.	TRBJ1-5	.	CASRTEYSNQPQHF	TGTGCCAGCAGGACGGAATATAGCAATCAGCCCCAGCATTTT
TRBV19	.	TRBJ1-6	TRBD1	CASSTPHRGGDNSPLHF	TGTGCCAGTAGTACCCCCCACAGGGGTGGCGATAATTCACCCCTCCACTTT
TRBV5-1	.	TRBJ2-1	TRBD1	CASSSDRGEYNEQFF	TGCGCCAGCAGCTCCGACAGGGGGGAATACAATGAGCAGTTCTTC
TRBV7-9	.	TRBJ2-3	.	CASSLVSGSGNAADTQYF	TGTGCCAGCAGCTTAGTGTCCGGGTCAGGGAATGCCGCAGATACGCAGTATTTT
TRBV5-5	.	TRBJ2-7	.	CASSFYEAGEQYF	TGTGCCAGCAGCTTCTACGAGGCGGGGGAGCAGTACTTC
TRBV4-2	.	TRBJ2-7	TRBD2	CASRTIAGGQTHEQYF	TGTGCCAGCAGGACTATAGCGGGAGGGCAAACCCACGAGCAGTACTTC
TRBV10-3	.	TRBJ1-3	.	CATARPERNTIYF	TGTGCCACCGCCCGCCCGGAGAGAAACACCATATATTTT
TRBV11-1	.	TRBJ2-2	.	CASSPEGMNTGELFF	TGTGCCAGCAGCCCGGAGGGGATGAACACCGGGGAGCTGTTTTTT
TRBV7-9	.	TRBJ1-6	.	CASSLEALGIYNSPLHF	TGTGCCAGCAGCTTGGAGGCCCTGGGGATTTATAATTCACCCCTCCACTTT
TRBV19	.	TRBJ2-2	TRBD1	CASSNTGGHGELFF	TGTGCCAGTAGTAATACAGGGGGCCACGGGGAGCTGTTTTTT
TRBV6-6	.	TRBJ2-7	TRBD2	CASSLASGAYEQYF	TGTGCCAGCAGTTTGGCTAGCGGAGCCTACGAGCAGTACTTC
TRBV11-3	.	TRBJ1-6	TRBD1	CASSQRQGANSPLHF	TGTGCCAGCAGCCAACGACAGGGGGCAAATTCACCCCTCCACTTT
TRBV6-5	once	TRBJ1-4	.	CASQGVGEKLFF	TGTGCCAGTCAGGGAGTTGGGGAAAAACTGTTTTTT
TRBV7-3	.	TRBJ2-7	.	CASSLSQGSHEQYF	TGTGCCAGCAGCTTATCCCAGGGCTCCCACGAGCAGTACTTC
TRBV4-3	.	TRBJ1-1	.	CASSQETEGYTEAFF	TGCGCCAGCAGCCAAGAAACAGAGGGGTACACTGAAGCTTTCTTT
TRBV3-1/TRBV3-2	.	TRBJ2-7	TRBD2	CASSPTGLAGSSYEQYF	TGTGCCAGCAGCCCTACGGGACTAGCGGGTAGCTCCTACGAGCAGTACTTC
TRBV7-8	.	TRBJ2-3	TRBD2	CASSLMGRADTQYF	TGTGCCAGCAGCTTAATGGGGAGGGCAGATACGCAGTATTTT
TRBV4-3	.	TRBJ2-5	TRBD2	CASSQDKGLGLQYF	TGCGCCAGCAGCCAAGATAAGGGACTAGGTCTCCAGTACTTC